This TCR beta chain came from a study of cytomegalovirus exposure and HLA in healthy donors. Study observations and caveats: Common viral pathogens seemed, in a later analysis, to connect with several of the most significant clusters.

As regards this clone: Its antigen is as yet unknown.

With 4 bases removed from V and 7 bases from J, the gap between germline ends came to 5 bases. The CDR3 length is 10 residues. CDR1 DFQATT and CDR2 SNEGSKA come from the germline V gene (reference sequence). The PCR was carried out with 60 Vbeta primers and 13 Jbeta primers. The repertoire was sequenced with immunoSEQ multiplex PCR; TCRdb's copy has only in-frame clones and lacks some. This table holds under 300,000 clones, around 66% found once. The sequence derives from a female donor in good health and CMV-seronegative. V and J are TRBV20-1 and TRBJ2-1; D is ambiguous. Sequenced material: PBMCs. CDR3 sequence (DNA): TGCAGTGCTATTACTAATGAGCAGTTCTTC. Residues: CSAITNEQFF.